Many counts were recorded for the clone carrying this T cell receptor beta chain. The data were taken from a study of Graves' ophthalmopathy and Graves' hyperthyroidism. Using RNA transcripts, the TCR beta CDR3 regions were amplified. The first round was an RT-PCR with HTBI primers, and the second round was a multiplex PCR. TCRdb re-called the multiplex PCR reads with MiXCR, one entry per CDR3 protein. The data contain almost 750,000 distinct CDR3 sequences, 40% of them singletons. Germline V gene sequence: CDR1 SGHTA, CDR2 FQGNSA. The V end was cut by 5 bases, the J end by 1 base, with 11 bases between. The CDR3 runs to 14 residues.

Sequenced sample: peripheral blood. The clonotype comes from an adult man with Graves' ophthalmopathy. This sequence joins TRBV7-2 and TRBJ2-5, with D possibly being TRBD2 (6 bases). CDR3 sequence (DNA): TGTGCCAGCAGCCATGGGAGGACCCAAGAGACCCAGTACTTC. Amino acids: CASSHGRTQETQYF. The full variable domain, rest sourced from reference TRBV7-2 and TRBJ2-5, is GAGVSQSPSNKVTEKGKDVELRCDPISGHTALYWYRQSLGQGLEFLIYFQGNSAPDKSGLPSDRFSAERTGGSVSTLTIQRTQQEDSAVYLCASSHGRTQETQYFGPGTRLLVL.